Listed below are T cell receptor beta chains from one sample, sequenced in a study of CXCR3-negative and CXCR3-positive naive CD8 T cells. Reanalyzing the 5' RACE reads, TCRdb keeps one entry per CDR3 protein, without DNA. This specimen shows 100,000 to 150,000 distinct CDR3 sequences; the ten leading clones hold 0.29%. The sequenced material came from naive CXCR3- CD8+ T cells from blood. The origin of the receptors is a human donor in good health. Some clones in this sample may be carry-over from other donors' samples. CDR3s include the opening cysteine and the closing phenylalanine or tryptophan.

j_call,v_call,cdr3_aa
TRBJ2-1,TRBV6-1,CASSVDLTGTPTKFF
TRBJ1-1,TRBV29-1,CSVETETTEAFF
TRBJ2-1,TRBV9,CASSVNRVDPGQGHNEQFF
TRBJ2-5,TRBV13,CASSPGTNGYETQYF
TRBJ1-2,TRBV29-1,CSVPGGGPAGYTF
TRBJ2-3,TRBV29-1,CSVKGIRDGGKAGTDTQYF
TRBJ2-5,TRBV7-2,CASSWERTQYF
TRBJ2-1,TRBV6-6,CASSFTQGGYNEQFF
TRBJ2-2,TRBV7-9,CASSLQRQGIPTGELFF
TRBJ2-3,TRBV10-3,CAIRGSSGTDTQYF
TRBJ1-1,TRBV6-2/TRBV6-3,CASSYSRETGNTEAFF
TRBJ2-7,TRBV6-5,CASSAAAPAAYEQYF
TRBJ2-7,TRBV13,CASSLLTPYEQYF
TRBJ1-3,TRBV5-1,CASSDVPAGYSGNTIYF
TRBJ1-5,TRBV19,CASSLGARSNQPQHF
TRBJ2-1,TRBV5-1,CASSLSGGPYNEQFF
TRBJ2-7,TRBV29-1,CSVESGQGPYEQYF
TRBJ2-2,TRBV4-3,CASSTRAGGPPGELFF
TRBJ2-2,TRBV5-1,CASSPSAGELFF
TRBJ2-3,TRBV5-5,CASSLGTIGTDTQYF
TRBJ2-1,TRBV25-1,CASSEGWSGQGNEQFF